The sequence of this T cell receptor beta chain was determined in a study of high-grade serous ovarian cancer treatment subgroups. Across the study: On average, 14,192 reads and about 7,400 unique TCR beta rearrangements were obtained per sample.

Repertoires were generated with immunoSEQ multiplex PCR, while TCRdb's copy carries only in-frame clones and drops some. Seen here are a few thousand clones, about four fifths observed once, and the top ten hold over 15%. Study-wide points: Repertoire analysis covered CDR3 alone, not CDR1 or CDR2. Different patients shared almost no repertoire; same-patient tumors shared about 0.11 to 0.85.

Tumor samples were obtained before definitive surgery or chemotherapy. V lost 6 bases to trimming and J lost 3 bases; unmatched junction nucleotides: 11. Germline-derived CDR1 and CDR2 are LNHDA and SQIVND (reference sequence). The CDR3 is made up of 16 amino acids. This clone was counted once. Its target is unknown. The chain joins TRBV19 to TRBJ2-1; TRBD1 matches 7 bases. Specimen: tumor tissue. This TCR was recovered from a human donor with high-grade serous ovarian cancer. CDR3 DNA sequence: TGTGCCAGTAGGGCAGGGGGTAGCGAGGTCTACAATGAGCAGTTCTTC. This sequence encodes CASRAGGSEVYNEQFF.